A selection of T cell receptor beta chains follows, all from one sample in a study of human T cells and chemical hapten exposure. One entry per CDR3 protein results from TCRdb running MiXCR on the 5' RACE reads. The sample carries roughly 120,000 distinct CDR3 sequences, approximately 19% recorded once. These receptors were collected from a human donor in good health. The conserved cysteine and the conserved F or W are not part of the CDR3 here.

v_gene: TRBV30
j_gene: TRBJ2-1
len: 14
CDR3aa: AWDDRRGNAHNEQF

v_gene: TRBV20-1
j_gene: TRBJ1-1
len: 11
CDR3aa: SASEGRVTEAF

v_gene: TRBV29-1
j_gene: TRBJ2-7
len: 11
CDR3aa: SATELAGYEQY

v_gene: TRBV11-2
j_gene: TRBJ2-7
len: 14
CDR3aa: ASSLDPRGPAYEQY

v_gene: TRBV7-3
j_gene: TRBJ2-1
len: 11
CDR3aa: ASSWGRGNEQF

v_gene: TRBV2
j_gene: TRBJ2-1
len: 11
CDR3aa: ASSTGGWDEQF

v_gene: TRBV11-2
j_gene: TRBJ2-1
len: 12
CDR3aa: ASSLQSSYNEQF

v_gene: TRBV6-5
j_gene: TRBJ1-1
len: 13
CDR3aa: ASSYPDRLGTEAF

v_gene: TRBV27
j_gene: TRBJ2-7
len: 11
CDR3aa: ASSFGGLYEQY

v_gene: TRBV7-9
j_gene: TRBJ2-1
len: 13
CDR3aa: ASSLAGLSYNEQF

v_gene: TRBV6-5
j_gene: TRBJ1-1
len: 10
CDR3aa: ASSQYRGEAF

v_gene: TRBV9
j_gene: TRBJ2-7
len: 14
CDR3aa: ASSRSDAGLLAEQY

v_gene: TRBV29-1
j_gene: TRBJ2-1
len: 11
CDR3aa: SVDRAGDNEQF

v_gene: TRBV7-9
j_gene: TRBJ2-1
len: 9
CDR3aa: ASSPAVEQF

v_gene: TRBV27
j_gene: TRBJ2-4
len: 12
CDR3aa: ASSSGLAANIQY

v_gene: TRBV7-8
j_gene: TRBJ2-7
len: 12
CDR3aa: ASSLLAARGEQY

v_gene: TRBV28
j_gene: TRBJ2-3
len: 14
CDR3aa: ASSSTDRGITDTQY

v_gene: TRBV28
j_gene: TRBJ2-3
len: 14
CDR3aa: ASSLGIGSSTDTQY

v_gene: TRBV18
j_gene: TRBJ2-7
len: 13
CDR3aa: ASSELAGGPNEQY

v_gene: TRBV12-3/TRBV12-4
j_gene: TRBJ1-5
len: 12
CDR3aa: ASSRDYSNQPQH

v_gene: TRBV27
j_gene: TRBJ2-2
len: 15
CDR3aa: ASSSPPRTGYTGELF

v_gene: TRBV4-1
j_gene: TRBJ2-7
len: 13
CDR3aa: ASSQETGGRYEQY